These 8 T cell receptor beta chains were all obtained from the same sample, sequenced in a study of blood T cell repertoires in COVID-19. This table comes from immunoSEQ multiplex PCR, and its TCRdb copy is limited to in-frame clones, with some not included. The repertoire has 95,000 to 110,000 clones, about 90% of them found once; the top ten carry around 1.3%. Sequenced material: peripheral blood. The source of these receptors is a woman under 40 with acute or convalescent COVID-19.

V usage is TRBV7-8 and J usage is TRBJ2-7; D unclear. The germline CDR1 and CDR2 sequences are SGHVS and FQNEAQ. V dropped 6 bases and J dropped 1 base, with 16 bases sitting between them. The CDR3 spans 15 residues. The DNA for the CDR3 is TGTGCCAGCAGACTTAGTCTTTCCGCTTCCTACGAGCAGTACTTC. Protein: CASRLSLSASYEQYF.

In its sample, this clone was seen a few times. The chain links TRBV7-2 to TRBJ1-5, with a tentative D call TRBD1 (5 bases). V lost 3 bases and J 3 bases, leaving 9 bases between the germline ends. Germline loops: CDR1 SGHTA, CDR2 FQGNSA. The CDR3 length is 14 residues. The CDR3 DNA reads as TGTGCCAGCAGCTTTCTAGGGGTCAATCAGCCCCAGCATTTT. It translates to CASSFLGVNQPQHF.

The rearrangement links TRBV28 to TRBJ2-1; 10 nucleotides agree with TRBD2. The CDR3 totals 20 residues. Unmatched junction bases numbered 13, after V lost 2 bases and J lost 0 bases. Germline V gene data show CDR1 as MDHEN and CDR2 as SYDVKM. The CDR3 sequence: CASSLPISGRTISSYNEQFF. In DNA form, the CDR3 reads TGTGCCAGCAGTTTACCCATTAGCGGGAGGACCATCTCCTCCTACAATGAGCAGTTCTTC.

This chain links TRBV7-2 with TRBJ1-4; tentative D call: TRBD1 (6 bases). Per the germline V gene, CDR1 is SGHTA and CDR2 is FQGNSA. There are 15 residues in the CDR3. V was pared by 0 bases and J by 6 bases, with 11 bases between. DNA of the CDR3: TGTGCCAGCAGCTTAGCCGGGACATCCTATGAAAAACTGTTTTTT. Encoded protein: CASSLAGTSYEKLFF.

This chain connects TRBV6-2 or TRBV6-3 to TRBJ1-5; 9 bases align to TRBD1. CDR3 size: 17 residues. V lost 0 bases to trimming and J lost 1 base; unmatched junction nucleotides: 4. Germline V gene lookup returns CDR1 MNHEY and CDR2 SVGEGT. The CDR3 region is CASSYSQGALSNQPQHF. In nucleotides, the CDR3 is TGTGCCAGCAGTTACTCACAGGGGGCTCTGAGCAATCAGCCCCAGCATTTT.

The chain combines TRBV30 with TRBJ1-6; D is ambiguous. Trimming pared 5 bases from V and 1 base from J, leaving 21 bases between. Germline lookup yields CDR1 GTSNPN and CDR2 SVGIG (reference sequence). CDR3 length equals 18 residues. CDR3 loop: CAWGQRFGDGSYNSPLHF. DNA for the CDR3: TGTGCCTGGGGCCAAAGGTTTGGTGACGGGTCCTATAATTCACCCCTCCACTTT.

The rearrangement uses TRBV27 and TRBJ2-7, with D perhaps matching TRBD1 (6 bases). Germline V CDR1 and CDR2: MNHEY, SMNVEV (reference sequence). The V end was cut by 5 bases, the J end by 1 base, with 6 bases between. The CDR3 is made up of 12 amino acids. CDR3 bases: TGTGCCAGCAGTGGACAGTCCTACGAGCAGTACTTC. It is translated as CASSGQSYEQYF.

The chain has TRBV28 and TRBJ2-1; the D is unclear. This CDR3 contains 15 residues. Germline V gives CDR1 MDHEN, CDR2 SYDVKM. V was pared by 3 bases and J by 1 base, with 10 bases between. CDR3 coding DNA: TGTGCCAGCAGTTTCGTTCTCCGGTCCTACAATGAGCAGTTCTTC. Protein: CASSFVLRSYNEQFF.